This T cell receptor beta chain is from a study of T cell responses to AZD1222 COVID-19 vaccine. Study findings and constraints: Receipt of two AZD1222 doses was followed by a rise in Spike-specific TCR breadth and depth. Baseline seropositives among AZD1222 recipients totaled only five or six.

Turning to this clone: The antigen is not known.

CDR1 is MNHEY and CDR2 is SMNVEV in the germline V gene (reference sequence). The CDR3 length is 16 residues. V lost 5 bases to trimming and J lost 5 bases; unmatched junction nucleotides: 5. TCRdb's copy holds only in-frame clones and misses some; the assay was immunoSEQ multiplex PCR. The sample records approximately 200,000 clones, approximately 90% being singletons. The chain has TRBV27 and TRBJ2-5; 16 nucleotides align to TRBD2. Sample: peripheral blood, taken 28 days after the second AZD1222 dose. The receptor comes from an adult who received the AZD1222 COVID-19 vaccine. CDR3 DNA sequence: TGTGCCAGCAGTCGCGGGACTAGCGGGAGGGGGGAGACCCAGTACTTC. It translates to CASSRGTSGRGETQYF.